The present T cell receptor beta chain was sequenced within a study of CD8 T cells in ankylosing spondylitis. Study-wide findings and caveats: Ankylosing spondylitis blood appeared to carry a characteristic TCR beta motif of roughly 8 highly homologous variants.

MiXCR, applied by TCRdb to the 5' RACE reads, yields one record per CDR3 protein. The table lists more than 100,000 distinct CDR3 sequences, approximately 17% of them singletons, with about 33% in the top ten. Germline V lookup: CDR1 LGHDT, CDR2 YNNKEL (reference sequence). Trimming cost V 3 bases and J 1 base, with 19 bases left between them. The CDR3 loop spans 18 amino acids. This clonotype was counted ten times or more. No antigen is known for it. Input material: blood, either unsorted or a sorted T cell fraction (not recorded which). This chain uses TRBV3-1 with TRBJ2-1; weak D call: TRBD2 (5 bases). This TCR was sampled from a male donor with ankylosing spondylitis. The CDR3: CASSHLEDFSLSYNEQFF. CDR3 nucleotide sequence: TGTGCCAGCAGCCACCTCGAGGACTTCTCCCTTTCCTACAATGAGCAGTTCTTC.